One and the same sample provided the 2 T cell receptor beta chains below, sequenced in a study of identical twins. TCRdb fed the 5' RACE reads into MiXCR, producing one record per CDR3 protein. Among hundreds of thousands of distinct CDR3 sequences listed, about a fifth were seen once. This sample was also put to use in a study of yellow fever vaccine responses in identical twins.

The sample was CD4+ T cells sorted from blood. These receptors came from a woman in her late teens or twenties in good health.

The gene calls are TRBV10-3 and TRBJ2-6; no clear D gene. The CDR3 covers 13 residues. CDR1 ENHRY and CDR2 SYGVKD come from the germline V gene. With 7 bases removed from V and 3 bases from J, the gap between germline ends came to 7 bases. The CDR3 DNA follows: TGTGCCATCACCCCGGGTGGGGCCAACGTCCTGACTTTC. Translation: CAITPGGANVLTF.

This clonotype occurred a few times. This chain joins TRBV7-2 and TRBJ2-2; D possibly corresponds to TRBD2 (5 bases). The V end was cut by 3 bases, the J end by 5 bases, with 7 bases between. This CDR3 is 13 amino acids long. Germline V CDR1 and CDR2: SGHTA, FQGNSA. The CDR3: CASSFRRTGELFF. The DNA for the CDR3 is TGTGCCAGCAGCTTCCGGAGGACCGGGGAGCTGTTTTTT.